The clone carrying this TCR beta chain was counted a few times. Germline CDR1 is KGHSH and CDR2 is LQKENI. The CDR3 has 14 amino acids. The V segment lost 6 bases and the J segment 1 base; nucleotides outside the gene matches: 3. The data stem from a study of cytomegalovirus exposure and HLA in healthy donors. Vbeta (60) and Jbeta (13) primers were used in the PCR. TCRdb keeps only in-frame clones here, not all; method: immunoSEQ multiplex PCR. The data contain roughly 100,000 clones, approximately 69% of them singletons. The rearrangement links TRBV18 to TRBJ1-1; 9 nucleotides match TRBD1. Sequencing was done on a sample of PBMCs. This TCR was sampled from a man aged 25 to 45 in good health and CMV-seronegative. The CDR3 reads CASSKGQGNTEAFF. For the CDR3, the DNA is TGTGCCAGCTCCAAGGGACAGGGGAACACTGAAGCTTTCTTT.